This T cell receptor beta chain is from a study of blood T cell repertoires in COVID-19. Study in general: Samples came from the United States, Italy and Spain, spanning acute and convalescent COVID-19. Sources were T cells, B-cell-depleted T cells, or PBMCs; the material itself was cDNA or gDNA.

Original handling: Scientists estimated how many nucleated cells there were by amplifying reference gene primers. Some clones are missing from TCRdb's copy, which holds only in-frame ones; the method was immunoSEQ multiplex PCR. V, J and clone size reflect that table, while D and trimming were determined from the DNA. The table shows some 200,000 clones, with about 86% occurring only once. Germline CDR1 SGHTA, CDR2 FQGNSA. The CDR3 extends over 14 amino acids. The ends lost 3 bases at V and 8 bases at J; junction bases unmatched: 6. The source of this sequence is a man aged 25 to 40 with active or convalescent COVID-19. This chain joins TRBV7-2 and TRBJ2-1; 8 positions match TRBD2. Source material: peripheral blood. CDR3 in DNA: TGTGCCAGCAGCTTTAGCGGGAATGTCGATGAGCAGTTCTTC. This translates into CASSFSGNVDEQFF.